This T cell receptor beta chain was sequenced in a study of blood T cell repertoires in COVID-19. At the level of the study: COVID-19 samples from acute and convalescent phases originated in the United States, Italy and Spain. PBMCs, B-cell-depleted T cells, or T cells provided the cDNA or gDNA that made up the material.

The Seattle patients joined while their infection was active and were tracked longitudinally afterward. As processed by the authors: Reference gene primer amplification yielded estimated nucleated cell counts. The repertoire was sequenced with immunoSEQ multiplex PCR; TCRdb's copy has only in-frame clones and lacks some. The V and J calls and the clone size are those of that table, but D and trimming were determined from the DNA. In the table there are hundreds of thousands of clones, roughly 89% of which are singletons. V was pared by 2 bases and J by 1 base, with 21 bases between. The CDR3 has 18 amino acids. The V gene's germline CDR1 is SGHRS and CDR2 YFSETQ.

Specimen: peripheral blood. This clonotype was obtained from a middle-aged woman with COVID-19, enrolled during active disease. The chain has TRBV5-1 and TRBJ1-2, with D possibly matching TRBD1 (6 bases). Here the CDR3 reads CASSFARGGRLGNYGYTF. CDR3 coding DNA: TGCGCCAGCAGCTTTGCTCGCGGGGGGCGCCTTGGTAACTATGGCTACACCTTC.